Below are 12 T cell receptor beta chains sequenced from a single sample in a study of a mutant IDH1 vaccine in newly diagnosed glioma. Time point here: week 11, during vaccination. In every dose of vaccine, 300 ug of mutant IDH1 20-mer peptide was given alongside topical imiquimod. Antigens of these TCRs are unknown. TCRdb's copy holds only in-frame clones and misses some; the assay was immunoSEQ multiplex PCR. The table has some 130,000 clones, just under 80% seen once. Sequencing was performed on PBMCs, taken from a glioma patient whose treatment included an IDH1 peptide vaccine. The source of these receptors is a man between 35 and 55 years old with glioma.

J is TRBJ2-7 and V is TRBV29-1, with D maybe TRBD1 (6 bases). Trimming cost V 6 bases and J 4 bases, with 13 bases left between them. Germline assignment: CDR1 SQVTM and CDR2 ANQGSEA. The CDR3 is 12 amino acids. This CDR3 reads CSVAAQGYEQYF. The CDR3 nucleotides are TGCAGCGTGGCCGCCCAGGGGTACGAGCAGTACTTC.

The sample holds one count of this clone. This sequence joins TRBV4-2 and TRBJ2-1, with 12 bases aligning to TRBD2. V dropped 1 base and J dropped 4; count of bases not matched to a gene: 2. Germline V CDR1 and CDR2: LGHNA, YNFKEQ. The CDR3 has 16 amino acids. CDR3 bases: TGTGCCAGCAGCCAAGGGCTAGCGGGAGGGTACAATGAGCAGTTCTTC. It codes for CASSQGLAGGYNEQFF.

CDR3 protein: CASSQGKTATNEKLFF. CDR3 coding DNA: TGCGCCAGCAGCCAAGGAAAGACAGCAACTAATGAAAAACTGTTTTTT. This chain uses TRBV4-1 with TRBJ1-4, with a tentative D call TRBD1 (5 bases). V was pared by 1 base and J by 0 bases, with 9 bases between. This CDR3 comprises 16 residues. Looked up from germline, CDR1 is MGHRA and CDR2 is YSYEKL.

The chain uses TRBV7-2 and TRBJ2-1; 11 bases line up with TRBD2. J lost 6 bases, V lost 1 base, and 11 bases had no gene match. Looked up from germline, CDR1 is SGHTA and CDR2 is FQGNSA. The CDR3 covers 18 residues. CDR3 region: CASSLGRQGLAGGNEQFF. CDR3 nucleotides: TGTGCCAGCAGCTTAGGTCGCCAGGGGCTAGCGGGAGGCAATGAGCAGTTCTTC.

This clone showed up just a few times. This rearrangement joins TRBV10-3 to TRBJ1-1, with TRBD1 matching 8 bases. The germline gives CDR1 ENHRY, CDR2 SYGVKD. V was clipped by 6 bases and J by 1 base; unmatched bases: 4. The CDR3 extends over 14 amino acids. The CDR3: CAIRSQGENTEAFF. The CDR3 DNA is TGTGCCATCAGATCACAGGGGGAGAACACTGAAGCTTTCTTT.

This chain connects TRBV30 to TRBJ2-3; D could derive from TRBD1 or TRBD2 (5 bases each). The CDR3 is made up of 14 amino acids. V dropped 0 bases and J dropped 2 bases, with 9 bases sitting between them. Germline CDR1 is GTSNPN and CDR2 is SVGIG (reference sequence). The CDR3 DNA sequence: TGTGCCTGGAGTGTAATGGGGACCACAGATACGCAGTATTTT. It yields the protein CAWSVMGTTDTQYF.

The chain carries TRBV9 and TRBJ2-7; tentative D call: TRBD2 (6 bases). V shed 4 bases and J shed 1 base, with 12 bases lying between them. The germline CDR1 and CDR2 sequences are SGDLS and YYNGEE. The CDR3 is made up of 14 amino acids. The CDR3 protein is CASSSRGTSYEQYF. The CDR3 nucleotides are TGTGCCAGCAGCTCTCGAGGGACTTCCTACGAGCAGTACTTC.

V gene TRBV4-3 combines with J gene TRBJ1-1, with 11 bases matching TRBD1. V shed 1 base and J 11 bases; nucleotides not matched to a gene: 6. CDR3 size: 14 residues. Germline V gene data show CDR1 as LGHNA and CDR2 as YSLEER. The CDR3 is CASSQVQGQGEAFF. The DNA of the CDR3 is TGCGCCAGCAGCCAAGTGCAGGGACAGGGGGAGGCTTTCTTT.

V gene TRBV9 combines with J gene TRBJ1-1, with D perhaps TRBD1 (5 bases). Germline CDR1 SGDLS, CDR2 YYNGEE. V lost 0 bases to trimming and J lost 6 bases, with 12 bases between them. There are 14 residues in the CDR3. CDR3 nucleotide sequence: TGTGCCAGCAGCGTAGCTGTAGGGGTGCCTGAAGCTTTCTTT. Protein: CASSVAVGVPEAFF.

The chain couples TRBV27 to TRBJ2-5; a weak D match, TRBD2 (6 bases). This CDR3 contains 15 residues. Deletions cut 5 bases from V and 9 bases from J, with 22 bases between. Per the germline V gene, CDR1 is MNHEY and CDR2 is SMNVEV (reference sequence). The CDR3 DNA reads TGTGCCAGCAGTCCTATAGGTGGGAGGCCCAGGGCCCAGTACTTC. Its translation: CASSPIGGRPRAQYF.

The genes are TRBV19 and TRBJ1-2, with D hard to call. V was shortened by 7 bases and J by 4 bases, with 16 bases between the two germline ends. CDR1 is LNHDA and CDR2 is SQIVND in the germline V gene (reference sequence). This CDR3 spans 14 amino acids. The chain's CDR3 is CASTGGRLLYGYTF. The CDR3 DNA sequence: TGTGCCAGTACCGGCGGCCGTCTCCTCTATGGCTACACCTTC.

In nucleotides, the CDR3 is TGTGCCAGCAGTTACACCAAAACAGGGGACCCCTACGAGCAGTACTTC. Translated, it gives CASSYTKTGDPYEQYF. The rearrangement joins TRBV6-6 to TRBJ2-7; 7 bases line up with TRBD1. This CDR3 contains 16 residues. CDR1 and CDR2 from the germline V gene are MNHNY and SVGAGI (reference sequence). V lost 2 bases to trimming and J lost 2 bases; unmatched junction nucleotides: 9.